A selection of T cell receptor beta chains follows, all from one sample in a study of blood T cell repertoires in COVID-19. TCRdb keeps only in-frame clones here, not all; method: immunoSEQ multiplex PCR. The data hold 230,000 or so clones, with around 86% observed a single time. Sequencing was done on a sample of PBMCs or T cells enriched from blood (not recorded which). The receptors were sampled from a woman aged 40 to 50 with acute COVID-19. Both conserved end residues are part of each CDR3. The D gene is left open where the match is weak. Clone size appears in some rows only: once, few, many, or a class for an expanded clone.

cdr3_nt: TGTGCCTGGAGTGTACAGAGTTATGAAGCTTTCTTT
cdr3_aa: CAWSVQSYEAFF
d_call: NA
j_call: TRBJ1-1
v_call: TRBV30
clone_size: NA

cdr3_nt: TGTGCCAGCAGTTACGCGGGGGCAAACCAAGAGACCCAGTACTTC
cdr3_aa: CASSYAGANQETQYF
d_call: NA
j_call: TRBJ2-5
v_call: TRBV6-6
clone_size: NA

cdr3_nt: TGCGCCAGCAGTGGGACAGATAACACTGAAGCTTTCTTT
cdr3_aa: CASSGTDNTEAFF
d_call: TRBD1
j_call: TRBJ1-1
v_call: TRBV5-1
clone_size: NA

cdr3_nt: TGTGCCAGCAGCGCGACGGGTTCCGGCCCCTACAATGAGCAGTTCTTC
cdr3_aa: CASSATGSGPYNEQFF
d_call: NA
j_call: TRBJ2-1
v_call: TRBV11-1
clone_size: NA

cdr3_nt: TGTGCCAGCAGCACCCGGACAGGGGGAGAGACCCAGTACTTC
cdr3_aa: CASSTRTGGETQYF
d_call: TRBD1
j_call: TRBJ2-5
v_call: TRBV7-9
clone_size: NA

cdr3_nt: TGCGCCAGCAGCCAAGGAGTGGTGGTCACAACTAATGAAAAACTGTTTTTT
cdr3_aa: CASSQGVVVTTNEKLFF
d_call: NA
j_call: TRBJ1-4
v_call: TRBV4-1
clone_size: NA

cdr3_nt: TGTGCCAGCAGCATCTCGGGGGTTAATCAGCCCCAGCATTTT
cdr3_aa: CASSISGVNQPQHF
d_call: NA
j_call: TRBJ1-5
v_call: TRBV28
clone_size: NA

cdr3_nt: TGTGCCAGCGGGCATGACACCGGGGAGCTGTTTTTT
cdr3_aa: CASGHDTGELFF
d_call: NA
j_call: TRBJ2-2
v_call: TRBV3-1/TRBV3-2
clone_size: NA

cdr3_nt: TGTGCCAGTAGTATAGGGCGGCTGATGAACACTGAAGCTTTCTTT
cdr3_aa: CASSIGRLMNTEAFF
d_call: NA
j_call: TRBJ1-1
v_call: TRBV19
clone_size: NA

cdr3_nt: TGTGCCAGCCGACTTCCTTTAAGGGGCACTGAAGCTTTCTTT
cdr3_aa: CASRLPLRGTEAFF
d_call: NA
j_call: TRBJ1-1
v_call: TRBV11-2
clone_size: NA

cdr3_nt: TGTGCCAGCAGCGGAAGTACTAGCGGGGGGGCCTACGAGCAGTACTTC
cdr3_aa: CASSGSTSGGAYEQYF
d_call: TRBD2
j_call: TRBJ2-7
v_call: TRBV7-2
clone_size: NA

cdr3_nt: TGTGCCAGCAGCTCTCACGAGGCAGGCAATCAGCCCCAGCATTTT
cdr3_aa: CASSSHEAGNQPQHF
d_call: NA
j_call: TRBJ1-5
v_call: TRBV5-8
clone_size: once

cdr3_nt: TGTGCCAGCAGTCCACTAGCGGGGGGACCAACACTGGGGGGAGAGACCCAGTACTTC
cdr3_aa: CASSPLAGGPTLGGETQYF
d_call: TRBD2
j_call: TRBJ2-5
v_call: TRBV6-2/TRBV6-3
clone_size: few

cdr3_nt: TGTGCCAGCAGACTAGCGGGGGGAGGGAACGAGCAGTACTTC
cdr3_aa: CASRLAGGGNEQYF
d_call: TRBD2
j_call: TRBJ2-7
v_call: TRBV7-2
clone_size: NA

cdr3_nt: TGTGCCAGCAGCTTAGCCCTAGCGGGGCCCCGAGAGACCCAGTACTTC
cdr3_aa: CASSLALAGPRETQYF
d_call: TRBD2
j_call: TRBJ2-5
v_call: TRBV11-1
clone_size: NA

cdr3_nt: TGTGCCAGCACTCCGGGCCGAAGCGGGTTGTATGGCTACACCTTC
cdr3_aa: CASTPGRSGLYGYTF
d_call: NA
j_call: TRBJ1-2
v_call: TRBV2
clone_size: NA

cdr3_nt: TGCGCCAGCAGCAGGACAGGGGTCGAGAAACTGTTTTTT
cdr3_aa: CASSRTGVEKLFF
d_call: TRBD1
j_call: TRBJ1-4
v_call: TRBV5-1
clone_size: NA

cdr3_nt: TGTGCCACCAGCAGAGATTCGAGGTCACCCCTCCACTTT
cdr3_aa: CATSRDSRSPLHF
d_call: NA
j_call: TRBJ1-6
v_call: TRBV15
clone_size: NA

cdr3_nt: TGTGCCAGCAGAACCGACAGGGGGGTTGAAGCTTTCTTT
cdr3_aa: CASRTDRGVEAFF
d_call: TRBD1
j_call: TRBJ1-1
v_call: TRBV6-5
clone_size: once

cdr3_nt: TGTGCCAGCAGCTCAAGCGGGGGCCCTAATGAGCAGTTCTTC
cdr3_aa: CASSSSGGPNEQFF
d_call: TRBD2
j_call: TRBJ2-1
v_call: TRBV7-2
clone_size: once

cdr3_nt: TGTGCCAGTACTCTGTTGGCAGGGGGCAACCCACCCCTCCACTTT
cdr3_aa: CASTLLAGGNPPLHF
d_call: TRBD1
j_call: TRBJ1-6
v_call: TRBV19
clone_size: NA

cdr3_nt: TGTGCCAGTAGCCCAGGGGTTTCTCGTTTGTCCACCGGGGAGCTGTTTTTT
cdr3_aa: CASSPGVSRLSTGELFF
d_call: NA
j_call: TRBJ2-2
v_call: TRBV19
clone_size: NA

cdr3_nt: TGTGCCAGCAGCTTGGGTGCGGGGCCCTCAGGCTACACCTTC
cdr3_aa: CASSLGAGPSGYTF
d_call: NA
j_call: TRBJ1-2
v_call: TRBV5-5
clone_size: once

cdr3_nt: TGTGCCAGCATCGTGGGGGGTGGGAACACTGAAGCTTTCTTT
cdr3_aa: CASIVGGGNTEAFF
d_call: NA
j_call: TRBJ1-1
v_call: TRBV2
clone_size: NA

cdr3_nt: TGTGCCAGCAGCTTAACACAGGGGAACACTGAAGCTTTCTTT
cdr3_aa: CASSLTQGNTEAFF
d_call: NA
j_call: TRBJ1-1
v_call: TRBV11-2
clone_size: NA

cdr3_nt: TGTGCCAGCAGCCAAGAACCTAGCGGGGGTTCAGAGACCCAGTACTTC
cdr3_aa: CASSQEPSGGSETQYF
d_call: TRBD2
j_call: TRBJ2-5
v_call: TRBV4-2
clone_size: NA

cdr3_nt: TGTGCCAGCAGCCAAGACGTGGGACAAGTAAATTCACCCCTCCACTTT
cdr3_aa: CASSQDVGQVNSPLHF
d_call: NA
j_call: TRBJ1-6
v_call: TRBV3-1/TRBV3-2
clone_size: few

cdr3_nt: TGCAGTGCTAGTCTCCAACCCGAATTACTAGCGGGGAACAATGAGCAGTTCTTC
cdr3_aa: CSASLQPELLAGNNEQFF
d_call: TRBD2
j_call: TRBJ2-1
v_call: TRBV20-1
clone_size: NA

cdr3_nt: TGCAGCGCGGGACGGCAAGAGACCCAGTACTTC
cdr3_aa: CSAGRQETQYF
d_call: NA
j_call: TRBJ2-5
v_call: TRBV29-1
clone_size: NA

cdr3_nt: TGTGCCAGCAGTGAGGTGTTGGGGACAGGGACCGAGCAGTACTTC
cdr3_aa: CASSEVLGTGTEQYF
d_call: TRBD1
j_call: TRBJ2-7
v_call: TRBV2
clone_size: few

cdr3_nt: TGTGCCAGCAGTGAAACAAGAGACACTAACTATGGCTACACCTTC
cdr3_aa: CASSETRDTNYGYTF
d_call: NA
j_call: TRBJ1-2
v_call: TRBV27
clone_size: NA

cdr3_nt: TGTGCCAGTAGTGGGGACAGGGCGCAGCTCTCTGGGGCCAACGTCCTGACTTTC
cdr3_aa: CASSGDRAQLSGANVLTF
d_call: TRBD1
j_call: TRBJ2-6
v_call: TRBV19
clone_size: NA

cdr3_nt: TGCAGCGTTGTGCGGGCGTCAGGGGATGAAGCTTTCTTT
cdr3_aa: CSVVRASGDEAFF
d_call: NA
j_call: TRBJ1-1
v_call: TRBV29-1
clone_size: NA

cdr3_nt: TGTGCCAGAAGACAGGGCGGTGGCTACACCTTC
cdr3_aa: CARRQGGGYTF
d_call: TRBD1
j_call: TRBJ1-2
v_call: TRBV2
clone_size: NA

cdr3_nt: TGTGCCACCAGTGATTTGCAAATGGGGTCAGGGTCCGGGGAGCTGTTTTTT
cdr3_aa: CATSDLQMGSGSGELFF
d_call: NA
j_call: TRBJ2-2
v_call: TRBV24-1
clone_size: NA

cdr3_nt: TGTGCCACCAGTGGTCCGGGACAGGCTAAAAATTCACCCCTCCACTTT
cdr3_aa: CATSGPGQAKNSPLHF
d_call: TRBD1
j_call: TRBJ1-6
v_call: TRBV24-1
clone_size: NA

cdr3_nt: TGTGCCAGCAGCCAAGGGACAGGCCACTATGGCTACACCTTC
cdr3_aa: CASSQGTGHYGYTF
d_call: TRBD1
j_call: TRBJ1-2
v_call: TRBV14
clone_size: NA

cdr3_nt: TGTGCCACCAGTGACTGGGACACCGAAGAGACCCAGTACTTC
cdr3_aa: CATSDWDTEETQYF
d_call: NA
j_call: TRBJ2-5
v_call: TRBV24-1
clone_size: NA

cdr3_nt: TGTGCCAGCAGGGTCCTTCTAGCGGGGGGTCACAATGAGCAGTTCTTC
cdr3_aa: CASRVLLAGGHNEQFF
d_call: TRBD2
j_call: TRBJ2-1
v_call: TRBV27
clone_size: NA

cdr3_nt: TGTGCCAGCAGCCCCACGAGGACAGGGGGCACCGGGGAGCTGTTTTTT
cdr3_aa: CASSPTRTGGTGELFF
d_call: TRBD1
j_call: TRBJ2-2
v_call: TRBV5-8
clone_size: NA

cdr3_nt: TGTGCCAGCTCACCCTCGGGACAGATCTATGGCTACACCTTC
cdr3_aa: CASSPSGQIYGYTF
d_call: TRBD1
j_call: TRBJ1-2
v_call: TRBV18
clone_size: NA

cdr3_nt: TGTGCCAGCAGCTTATTCTCATTTCCAGGGGGGAACACTGAAGCTTTCTTT
cdr3_aa: CASSLFSFPGGNTEAFF
d_call: TRBD1
j_call: TRBJ1-1
v_call: TRBV7-2
clone_size: NA

cdr3_nt: TGCGCCAGCAGCCCACAGATCCTGGTGGCGGGCTACACCTTC
cdr3_aa: CASSPQILVAGYTF
d_call: NA
j_call: TRBJ1-2
v_call: TRBV5-1
clone_size: NA

cdr3_nt: TGTGCCAGCAGTCACGAACCGGGGGATGGTAGGGCTTTCTTT
cdr3_aa: CASSHEPGDGRAFF
d_call: NA
j_call: TRBJ1-1
v_call: TRBV6-2/TRBV6-3
clone_size: once

cdr3_nt: TGTGCCAGCAGCCCCGACAGGGAGGTTGGGGACTATGGCTACACCTTC
cdr3_aa: CASSPDREVGDYGYTF
d_call: TRBD1
j_call: TRBJ1-2
v_call: TRBV7-2
clone_size: once

cdr3_nt: TGTGCCAGCAGCTTGCACCAGGGGGCAGACTCTGGAAACACCATATATTTT
cdr3_aa: CASSLHQGADSGNTIYF
d_call: TRBD1
j_call: TRBJ1-3
v_call: TRBV9
clone_size: NA

cdr3_nt: TGTGCCAGCAGCGTAGAGGCGAACAGGGTAAGGTCCGGCTACACCTTC
cdr3_aa: CASSVEANRVRSGYTF
d_call: NA
j_call: TRBJ1-2
v_call: TRBV9
clone_size: NA

cdr3_nt: TGTGCCACCAGTGAGACCGGACAGTTGGGGTTTAATGGCTACACCTTC
cdr3_aa: CATSETGQLGFNGYTF
d_call: NA
j_call: TRBJ1-2
v_call: TRBV24-1
clone_size: NA

cdr3_nt: TGTGCCAGCAGCTTGGTGTCAGTGGATTCACCCCTCCACTTT
cdr3_aa: CASSLVSVDSPLHF
d_call: NA
j_call: TRBJ1-6
v_call: TRBV5-6
clone_size: NA

cdr3_nt: TGTGCCAGCAGCCCAACCGGGACAGGGTTTTACGAGCAGTACTTC
cdr3_aa: CASSPTGTGFYEQYF
d_call: TRBD1
j_call: TRBJ2-7
v_call: TRBV7-2
clone_size: NA

cdr3_nt: TGCAGCGTTGCACAGGGTTACGAGCAGTACTTC
cdr3_aa: CSVAQGYEQYF
d_call: NA
j_call: TRBJ2-7
v_call: TRBV29-1
clone_size: NA

cdr3_nt: TGTGCCAGCTCACCACCTACAGGTGAAGCTTTCTTT
cdr3_aa: CASSPPTGEAFF
d_call: NA
j_call: TRBJ1-1
v_call: TRBV18
clone_size: NA

cdr3_nt: TGTGCCAGCAGCTCTTGGGTAGCGGCCTACACAGATACGCAGTATTTT
cdr3_aa: CASSSWVAAYTDTQYF
d_call: NA
j_call: TRBJ2-3
v_call: TRBV7-9
clone_size: NA

cdr3_nt: TGTGCCAGCTCACCACCAACCCTAGTGGAGACCCAGTACTTC
cdr3_aa: CASSPPTLVETQYF
d_call: NA
j_call: TRBJ2-5
v_call: TRBV18
clone_size: once

cdr3_nt: TGCGCCAGCAGCTTGCAGGGTAGCTCTGGAAACACCATATATTTT
cdr3_aa: CASSLQGSSGNTIYF
d_call: NA
j_call: TRBJ1-3
v_call: TRBV5-1
clone_size: NA